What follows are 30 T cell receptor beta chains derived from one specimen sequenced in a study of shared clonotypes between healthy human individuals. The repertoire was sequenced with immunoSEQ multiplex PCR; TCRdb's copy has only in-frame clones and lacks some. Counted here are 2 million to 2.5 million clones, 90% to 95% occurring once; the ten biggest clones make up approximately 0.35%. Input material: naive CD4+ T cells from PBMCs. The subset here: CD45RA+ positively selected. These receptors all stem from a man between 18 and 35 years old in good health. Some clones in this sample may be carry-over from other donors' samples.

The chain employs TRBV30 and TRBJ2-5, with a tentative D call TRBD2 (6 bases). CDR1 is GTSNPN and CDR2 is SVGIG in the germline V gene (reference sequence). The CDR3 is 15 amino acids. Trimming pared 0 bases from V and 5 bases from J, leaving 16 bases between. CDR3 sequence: CAWSVRGTRLETQYF. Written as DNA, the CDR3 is TGTGCCTGGAGTGTTCGGGGGACGAGGTTGGAGACCCAGTACTTC.

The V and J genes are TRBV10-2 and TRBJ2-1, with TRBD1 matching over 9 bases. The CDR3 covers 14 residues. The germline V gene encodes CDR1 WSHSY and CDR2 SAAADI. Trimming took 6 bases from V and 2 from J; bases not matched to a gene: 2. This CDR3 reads CASRGQGAYNEQFF. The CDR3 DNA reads TGCGCCAGCAGGGGACAGGGCGCCTACAATGAGCAGTTCTTC.

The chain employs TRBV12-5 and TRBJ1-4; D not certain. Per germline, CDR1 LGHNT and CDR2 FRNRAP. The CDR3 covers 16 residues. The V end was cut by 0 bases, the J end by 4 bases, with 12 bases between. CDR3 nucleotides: TGTGCTAGTGGTTTGGTACAAGGACGGGGTAATGAAAAACTGTTTTTT. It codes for CASGLVQGRGNEKLFF.

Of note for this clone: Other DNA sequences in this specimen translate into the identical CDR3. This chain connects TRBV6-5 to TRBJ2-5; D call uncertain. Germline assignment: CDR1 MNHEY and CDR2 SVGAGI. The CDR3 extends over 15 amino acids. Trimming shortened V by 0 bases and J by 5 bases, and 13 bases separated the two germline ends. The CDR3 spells CASSYSIEGWETQYF. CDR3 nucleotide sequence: TGTGCCAGCAGTTACTCGATAGAAGGGTGGGAGACCCAGTACTTC.

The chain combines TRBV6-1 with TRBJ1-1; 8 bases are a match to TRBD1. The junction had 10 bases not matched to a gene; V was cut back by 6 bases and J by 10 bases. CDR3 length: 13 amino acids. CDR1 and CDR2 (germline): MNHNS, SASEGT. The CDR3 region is CASSGQGDSGAFF. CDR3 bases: TGTGCCAGCAGCGGACAGGGAGACTCAGGAGCTTTCTTT.

In DNA form, the CDR3 reads TGTGCCAGCAGCCGAACCCTTAGACCAGACAGGTCGATACCCCCCTACGAGCAGTACTTC. Translation: CASSRTLRPDRSIPPYEQYF. The chain links TRBV6-9 to TRBJ2-7, with D possibly matching TRBD1 (6 bases). The V gene lost 6 bases and the J gene lost 2 bases, with 32 bases spanning the gap. CDR1 is MNHGY and CDR2 is SVAAGI in the germline V gene. This CDR3 region has 20 residues.

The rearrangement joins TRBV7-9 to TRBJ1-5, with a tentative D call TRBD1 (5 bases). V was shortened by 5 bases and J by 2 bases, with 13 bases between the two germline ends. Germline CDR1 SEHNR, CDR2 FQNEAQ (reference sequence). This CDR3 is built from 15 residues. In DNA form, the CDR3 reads TGTGCCAGCAGCCCCCTGACGGGGGGCAATCAGCCCCAGCATTTT. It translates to CASSPLTGGNQPQHF.

This CDR3 reads CSVGRLVDGETQYF. Here the CDR3 DNA reads TGCAGCGTAGGCCGCCTAGTCGACGGGGAGACCCAGTACTTC. V usage is TRBV29-1 and J usage is TRBJ2-5; no clear D gene. Germline values: CDR1 SQVTM, CDR2 ANQGSEA. This CDR3 region has 14 residues. V was trimmed by 6 bases and J by 5 bases, leaving 19 bases between them.

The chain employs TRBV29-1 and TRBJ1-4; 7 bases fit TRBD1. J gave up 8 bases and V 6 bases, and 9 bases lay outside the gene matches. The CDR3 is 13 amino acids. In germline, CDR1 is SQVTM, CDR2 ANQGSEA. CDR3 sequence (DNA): TGCAGCGTATCCGGGACAGACGGGGAAAAACTGTTTTTT. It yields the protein CSVSGTDGEKLFF.

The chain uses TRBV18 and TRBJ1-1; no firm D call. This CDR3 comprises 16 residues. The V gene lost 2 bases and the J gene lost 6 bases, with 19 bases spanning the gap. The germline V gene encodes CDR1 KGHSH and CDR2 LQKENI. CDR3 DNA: TGTGCCAGCTCACCAACACCTGGTCGGGGTGTGGCTGAAGCTTTCTTT. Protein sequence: CASSPTPGRGVAEAFF. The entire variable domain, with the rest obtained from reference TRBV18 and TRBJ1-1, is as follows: NAGVMQNPRHLVRRRGQEARLRCSPMKGHSHVYWYRQLPEEGLKFMVYLQKENIIDESGMPKERFSAEFPKEGPSILRIQQVVRGDSAAYFCASSPTPGRGVAEAFFGQGTRLTVV.

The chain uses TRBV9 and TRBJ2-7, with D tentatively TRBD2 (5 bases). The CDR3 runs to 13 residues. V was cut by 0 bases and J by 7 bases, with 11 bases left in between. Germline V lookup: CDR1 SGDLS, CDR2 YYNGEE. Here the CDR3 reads CASSVATRDEQYF. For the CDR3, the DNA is TGTGCCAGCAGCGTAGCTACGAGGGATGAGCAGTACTTC.

The CDR3 coding sequence is TGTGCCAGCAGCCTCTATGGGACTAGCGGGAAAGACAATGAGCAGTTCTTC. Encoded protein: CASSLYGTSGKDNEQFF. V is TRBV28 and J is TRBJ2-1; 13 bases are shared with TRBD2. Germline V gene lookup returns CDR1 MDHEN and CDR2 SYDVKM. With 6 bases clipped from V and 5 bases from J, the junction kept 10 bases outside the gene matches. The CDR3 totals 17 residues.

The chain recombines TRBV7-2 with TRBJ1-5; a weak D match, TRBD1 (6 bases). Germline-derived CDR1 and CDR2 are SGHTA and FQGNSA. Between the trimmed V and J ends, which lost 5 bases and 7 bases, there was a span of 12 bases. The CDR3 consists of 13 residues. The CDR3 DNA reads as TGTGCCAGCAGCGCCCGGACAGCCCAGCCCCAGCATTTT. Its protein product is CASSARTAQPQHF.

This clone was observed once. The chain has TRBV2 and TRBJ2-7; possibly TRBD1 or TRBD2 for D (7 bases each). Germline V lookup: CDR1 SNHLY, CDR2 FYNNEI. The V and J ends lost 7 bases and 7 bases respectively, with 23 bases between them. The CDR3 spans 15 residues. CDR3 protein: CASIMLPGGVVEQYF. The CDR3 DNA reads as TGTGCCAGCATCATGCTCCCAGGGGGGGTGGTGGAGCAGTACTTC.

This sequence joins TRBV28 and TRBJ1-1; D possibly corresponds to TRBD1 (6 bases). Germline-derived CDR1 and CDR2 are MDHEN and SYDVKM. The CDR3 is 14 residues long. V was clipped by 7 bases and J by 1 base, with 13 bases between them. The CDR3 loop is CASMMGGGNTEAFF. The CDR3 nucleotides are TGTGCCAGCATGATGGGGGGCGGGAACACTGAAGCTTTCTTT.

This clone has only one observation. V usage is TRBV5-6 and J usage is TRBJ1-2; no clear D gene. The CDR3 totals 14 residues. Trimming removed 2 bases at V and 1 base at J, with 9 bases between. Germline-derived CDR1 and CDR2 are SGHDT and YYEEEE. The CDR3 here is CASSFGVGNYGYTF. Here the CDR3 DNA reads TGTGCCAGCAGCTTTGGGGTTGGTAACTATGGCTACACCTTC.

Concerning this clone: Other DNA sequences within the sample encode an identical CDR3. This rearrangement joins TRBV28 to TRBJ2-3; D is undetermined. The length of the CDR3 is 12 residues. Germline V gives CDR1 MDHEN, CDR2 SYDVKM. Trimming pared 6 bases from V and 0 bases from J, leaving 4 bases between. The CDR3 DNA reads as TGTGCCAGCAGACAGAGCACAGATACGCAGTATTTT. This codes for CASRQSTDTQYF.

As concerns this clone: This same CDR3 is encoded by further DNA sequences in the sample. CDR3 loop: CASSSGGVYYEQYF. For the CDR3, the DNA is TGCGCCAGCAGCTCGGGAGGGGTTTATTACGAGCAGTACTTC. J is TRBJ2-7 and V is TRBV5-1; 8 positions match TRBD2. This CDR3 contains 14 residues. Germline CDR1 and CDR2: SGHRS and YFSETQ. V dropped 3 bases and J dropped 4; count of bases not matched to a gene: 6.

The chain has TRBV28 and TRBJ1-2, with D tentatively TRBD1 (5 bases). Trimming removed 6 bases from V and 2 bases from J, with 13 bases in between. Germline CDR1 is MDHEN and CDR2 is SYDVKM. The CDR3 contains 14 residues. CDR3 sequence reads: CASRVGRENYGYTF. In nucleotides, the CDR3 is TGTGCCAGCAGAGTGGGCAGGGAGAACTATGGCTACACCTTC.

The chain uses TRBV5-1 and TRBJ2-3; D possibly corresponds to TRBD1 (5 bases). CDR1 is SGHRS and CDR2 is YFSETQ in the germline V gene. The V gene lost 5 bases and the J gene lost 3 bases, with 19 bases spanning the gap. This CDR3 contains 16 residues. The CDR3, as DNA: TGCGCCAGCAGGCACTTTCAGGGTTTGAGGACAGATACGCAGTATTTT. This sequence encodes CASRHFQGLRTDTQYF.

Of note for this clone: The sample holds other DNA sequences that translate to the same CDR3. For the CDR3, the DNA is TGCGCCAGCAGCCAAGGCACAGCATTGGGGGACTACACCTTC. Translation gives CASSQGTALGDYTF. V is TRBV4-3 and J is TRBJ1-2, with D tentatively TRBD1 (5 bases). V gave up 1 base and J gave up 10 bases, with 16 bases separating them. The CDR3 is made up of 14 amino acids. Germline assignment: CDR1 LGHNA and CDR2 YSLEER.

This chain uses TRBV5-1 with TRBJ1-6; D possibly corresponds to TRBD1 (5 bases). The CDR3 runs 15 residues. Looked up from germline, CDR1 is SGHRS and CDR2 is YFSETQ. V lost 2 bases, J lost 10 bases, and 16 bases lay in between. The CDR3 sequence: CASSFPPGRRSPLHF. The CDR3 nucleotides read TGCGCCAGCAGCTTCCCCCCGGGGCGGAGGTCACCCCTCCACTTT.

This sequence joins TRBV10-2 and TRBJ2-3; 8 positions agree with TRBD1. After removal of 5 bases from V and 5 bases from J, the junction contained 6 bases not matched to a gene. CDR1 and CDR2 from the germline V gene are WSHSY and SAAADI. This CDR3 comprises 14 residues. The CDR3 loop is CASSPTGVLDTQYF. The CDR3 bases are TGCGCCAGCAGTCCGACAGGGGTGTTAGATACGCAGTATTTT.

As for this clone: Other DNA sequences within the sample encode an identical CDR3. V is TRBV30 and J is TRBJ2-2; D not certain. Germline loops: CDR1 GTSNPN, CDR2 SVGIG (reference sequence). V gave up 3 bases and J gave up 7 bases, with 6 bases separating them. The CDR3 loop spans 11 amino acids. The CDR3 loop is CAWSPFGELFF. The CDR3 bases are TGTGCCTGGAGCCCTTTCGGGGAGCTGTTTTTT.

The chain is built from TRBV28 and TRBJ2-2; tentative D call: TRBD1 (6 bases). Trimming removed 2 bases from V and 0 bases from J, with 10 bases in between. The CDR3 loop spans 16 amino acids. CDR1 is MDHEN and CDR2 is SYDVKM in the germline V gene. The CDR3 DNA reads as TGTGCCAGCAGTTTAAGGGGGACGCCGAACACCGGGGAGCTGTTTTTT. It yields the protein CASSLRGTPNTGELFF.

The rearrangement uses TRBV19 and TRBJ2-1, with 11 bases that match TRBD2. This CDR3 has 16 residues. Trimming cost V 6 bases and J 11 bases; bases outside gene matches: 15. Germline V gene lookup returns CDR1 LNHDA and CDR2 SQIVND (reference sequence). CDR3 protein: CASRTTSGTRLRQQFF. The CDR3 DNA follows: TGTGCCAGTAGGACGACTAGCGGGACCCGCCTCAGGCAGCAGTTCTTC.

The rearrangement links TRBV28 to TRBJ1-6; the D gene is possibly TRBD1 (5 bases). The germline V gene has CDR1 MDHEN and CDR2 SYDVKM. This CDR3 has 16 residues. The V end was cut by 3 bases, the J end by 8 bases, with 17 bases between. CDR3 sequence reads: CASSLPGHRTYSPLHF. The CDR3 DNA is TGTGCCAGCAGTTTGCCGGGCCACAGGACGTATTCACCCCTCCACTTT. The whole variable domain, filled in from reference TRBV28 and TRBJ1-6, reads DVKVTQSSRYLVKRTGEKVFLECVQDMDHENMFWYRQDPGLGLRLIYFSYDVKMKEKGDIPEGYSVSREKKERFSLILESASTNQTSMYLCASSLPGHRTYSPLHFGNGTRLTVT.

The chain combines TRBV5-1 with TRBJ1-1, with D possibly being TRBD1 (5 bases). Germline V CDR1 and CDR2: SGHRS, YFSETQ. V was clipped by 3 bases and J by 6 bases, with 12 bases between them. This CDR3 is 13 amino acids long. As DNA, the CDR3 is TGCGCCAGCAGCTGGCAGGGCTTGGCTGAAGCTTTCTTT. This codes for CASSWQGLAEAFF.

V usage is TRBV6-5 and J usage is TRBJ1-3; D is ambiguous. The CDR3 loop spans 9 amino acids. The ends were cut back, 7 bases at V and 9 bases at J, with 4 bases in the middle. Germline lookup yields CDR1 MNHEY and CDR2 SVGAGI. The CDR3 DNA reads TGTGCCAGCAAAGGCACCATATATTTT. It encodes CASKGTIYF.

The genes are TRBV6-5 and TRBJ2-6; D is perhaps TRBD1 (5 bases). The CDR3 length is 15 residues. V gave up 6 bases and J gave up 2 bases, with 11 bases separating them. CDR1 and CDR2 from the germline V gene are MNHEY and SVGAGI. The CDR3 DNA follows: TGTGCCAGCAGGCCAGAAGGGGCTGGGGCCAACGTCCTGACTTTC. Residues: CASRPEGAGANVLTF.